These 20 T cell receptor beta chains share one sample of origin, sequenced in a study of blood T cell repertoires in COVID-19. The method was immunoSEQ multiplex PCR; TCRdb's version includes in-frame clones alone and lacks a portion of them. The repertoire holds roughly 130,000 clones, with about four fifths as singletons. Source material: peripheral blood. These receptor sequences come from a man aged 55 to 70 with active or convalescent COVID-19.

The chain links TRBV5-1 to TRBJ2-2, with a weak D call TRBD2 (6 bases). This CDR3 is built from 15 residues. CDR1 and CDR2 from the germline V gene are SGHRS and YFSETQ. Trimming took off 4 bases at V and 5 bases at J, with 15 bases between the two ends. The CDR3 sequence is CASSDRGAGTGELFF. Written as DNA, the CDR3 is TGCGCCAGCAGCGATAGGGGCGCGGGGACCGGGGAGCTGTTTTTT.

V gene TRBV19 combines with J gene TRBJ2-7, with TRBD2 matching 7 bases. The CDR3 length is 13 residues. Germline CDR1 and CDR2: LNHDA and SQIVND (reference sequence). J lost 3 bases, V lost 8 bases, and 7 bases had no gene match. CDR3 nucleotides: TGTGCCAGTGGGAGAGGGAGGGACTACGAGCAGTACTTC. Its translation: CASGRGRDYEQYF.

The chain joins TRBV27 to TRBJ2-3, with 10 bases fitting TRBD2. Germline loops: CDR1 MNHEY, CDR2 SMNVEV (reference sequence). The CDR3 covers 15 residues. J was trimmed by 1 base and V by 7 bases; bases with no gene match: 5. This chain's CDR3 is CASNLAGGRTDTQYF. The CDR3, as DNA: TGTGCCAGCAACTTAGCGGGAGGCCGCACAGATACGCAGTATTTT.

This clone was detected only once. The rearrangement links TRBV4-3 to TRBJ2-7, with 10 positions matching TRBD2. Germline values: CDR1 LGHNA, CDR2 YSLEER. The CDR3 is made up of 16 amino acids. V shed 4 bases and J 0 bases; nucleotides not matched to a gene: 6. The DNA for the CDR3 is TGCGCCAGCAGCCTTGGACTAGCGGTGAGCTCCTACGAGCAGTACTTC. Amino acids: CASSLGLAVSSYEQYF.

CDR3 DNA: TGTGCCAGCAGCTTGGGGGACAGGTTTTACACTGAAGCTTTCTTT. Protein product: CASSLGDRFYTEAFF. The chain links TRBV7-2 to TRBJ1-1; 8 bases are a match to TRBD1. The CDR3 runs to 15 residues. Germline CDR1 and CDR2: SGHTA and FQGNSA. V dropped 3 bases and J dropped 3; count of bases not matched to a gene: 6.

This chain connects TRBV18 to TRBJ2-7; the match to TRBD1 covers 12 bases. CDR1 is KGHSH, CDR2 LQKENI, per germline. After removal of 2 bases from V and 6 bases from J, the junction contained 11 bases not matched to a gene. The CDR3 has 17 residues. CDR3 sequence: CASSPNLPGQGAFEQYF. For the CDR3, the DNA is TGTGCCAGCTCACCAAACCTCCCGGGACAGGGGGCATTCGAGCAGTACTTC.

J is TRBJ2-3 and V is TRBV6-4, with D unresolved. The CDR3 has 13 amino acids. Trimming took 3 bases from V and 2 from J, leaving 6 bases between them. CDR1 and CDR2 from the germline V gene are MRHNA and SNTAGT. Here the CDR3 reads CASSEVDTDTQYF. In DNA form, the CDR3 reads TGTGCCAGCAGTGAGGTAGACACAGATACGCAGTATTTT.

The chain couples TRBV24-1 to TRBJ2-3; no clear D. CDR3 size: 14 residues. V was pared by 1 base and J by 0 bases, with 4 bases between. Germline V lookup: CDR1 KGHDR, CDR2 SFDVKD. In DNA form, the CDR3 reads TGTGCCACCAGTGATTTTTATAGCACAGATACGCAGTATTTT. Translating gives CATSDFYSTDTQYF.

The V and J genes are TRBV3-1 (or the pseudogene TRBV3-2) and TRBJ2-3, with D maybe TRBD1 (6 bases). The CDR3 has 12 residues. The V gene lost 6 bases and the J gene lost 5 bases, with 9 bases spanning the gap. Germline assignment: CDR1 LGHDT and CDR2 YNNKEL (reference sequence). The CDR3 bases are TGTGCCAGCAGGACAGGAGGAGATACGCAGTATTTT. Amino acid sequence: CASRTGGDTQYF.

V gene TRBV28 combines with J gene TRBJ2-3, with TRBD2 as a possible D gene (6 bases). This CDR3 spans 14 amino acids. The ends were cut back, 6 bases at V and 3 bases at J, with 13 bases in the middle. Looked up from germline, CDR1 is MDHEN and CDR2 is SYDVKM. The CDR3 is CASSTLRGTDTQYF. The CDR3 nucleotides read TGTGCCAGCAGCACGCTCCGGGGGACAGATACGCAGTATTTT.

This clone came up a few times. V gene TRBV11-2 combines with J gene TRBJ1-3, with D hard to call. The CDR3 contains 15 residues. The germline gives CDR1 SGHAT, CDR2 FQNNGV. The V end was cut by 0 bases, the J end by 4 bases, with 10 bases between. CDR3 bases: TGTGCCAGCAGCTTAGAGGCGGGGTCGGGAAACACCATATATTTT. Protein: CASSLEAGSGNTIYF.

This chain links TRBV7-2 with TRBJ1-6; D gene uncertain. This CDR3 is built from 13 residues. The V gene lost 2 bases and the J gene lost 9 bases, with 8 bases spanning the gap. Looked up from germline, CDR1 is SGHTA and CDR2 is FQGNSA. CDR3 residues: CASSLWASSPLHF. The CDR3 DNA sequence: TGTGCCAGCAGCTTATGGGCCTCTTCACCCCTCCACTTT.

This clone showed up just once. The chain joins TRBV5-6 to TRBJ2-7, with D hard to call. The CDR3 contains 13 residues. The germline V gene has CDR1 SGHDT and CDR2 YYEEEE. V lost 0 bases to trimming and J lost 5 bases, with 9 bases between them. For the CDR3, the DNA is TGTGCCAGCAGCTTGGGGGCCTTTGACGAGCAGTACTTC. This translates into CASSLGAFDEQYF.

There are a few counts of this clone. The chain carries TRBV28 and TRBJ1-5; D perhaps matches TRBD1 (5 bases). CDR3 length: 16 residues. Trimming removed 11 bases from V and 6 bases from J, with 26 bases in between. Germline V lookup: CDR1 MDHEN, CDR2 SYDVKM. CDR3: CAPTFRGGERGQPQHF. For the CDR3, the DNA is TGTGCCCCCACCTTCCGGGGGGGGGAAAGGGGTCAGCCCCAGCATTTT.

The chain links TRBV3-1 (or the pseudogene TRBV3-2) to TRBJ2-3; tentatively, D is TRBD2 (5 bases). CDR3 length: 15 amino acids. V was trimmed by 4 bases and J by 2 bases, leaving 13 bases between them. Germline CDR1 reads LGHDT; CDR2 reads YNNKEL (reference sequence). Here the CDR3 reads CASSPLSTTTDTQYF. DNA for the CDR3: TGTGCCAGCAGCCCACTCTCGACTACCACAGATACGCAGTATTTT.

The chain couples TRBV27 to TRBJ2-1; TRBD2 aligns across 9 bases. V dropped 0 bases and J dropped 10; count of bases not matched to a gene: 13. Germline V lookup: CDR1 MNHEY, CDR2 SMNVEV (reference sequence). The CDR3 runs 17 residues. The DNA of the CDR3 is TGTGCCAGCAGTTTATCGGGGCGGGCTAGCGGGGTCTACGAGCAGTTCTTC. Residues: CASSLSGRASGVYEQFF.

The CDR3 DNA sequence: TGTGCCAGCAGGGACTCCGGGGGAACCTACGAGCAGTACTTC. Translated, it gives CASRDSGGTYEQYF. The chain carries TRBV6-6 and TRBJ2-7; D perhaps matches TRBD2 (6 bases). V lost 6 bases and J lost 2, with 14 bases in between. The germline gives CDR1 MNHNY, CDR2 SVGAGI (reference sequence). The CDR3 runs 14 residues.

The chain uses TRBV6-6 and TRBJ2-7; TRBD2 agrees at 7 bases. This CDR3 has 12 residues. V dropped 8 bases and J dropped 6; count of bases not matched to a gene: 7. The germline CDR1 and CDR2 sequences are MNHNY and SVGAGI (reference sequence). CDR3 in amino acids: CASGGGNGEQYF. The CDR3 bases are TGTGCCAGCGGGGGAGGGAACGGCGAGCAGTACTTC.

The genes are TRBV3-1 (or the pseudogene TRBV3-2) and TRBJ2-7, with 11 nucleotides matching TRBD2. CDR3 length: 14 amino acids. Per the germline V gene, CDR1 is LGHDT and CDR2 is YNNKEL (reference sequence). After removal of 4 bases from V and 4 bases from J, the junction contained 3 bases not matched to a gene. CDR3 nucleotide sequence: TGTGCCAGCAGCCCCGGGACTAGCGGTTACGAGCAGTACTTC. Amino acid sequence: CASSPGTSGYEQYF.

The rearrangement links TRBV28 to TRBJ1-2; 7 bases agree with TRBD1. The CDR3 runs to 15 residues. Germline CDR1 reads MDHEN; CDR2 reads SYDVKM. V dropped 5 bases and J dropped 8; count of bases not matched to a gene: 14. The CDR3 bases are TGTGCCAGCAGTCTACCCCAGGGGGGTTGGGCAGGCTACACCTTC. Its translation is CASSLPQGGWAGYTF.